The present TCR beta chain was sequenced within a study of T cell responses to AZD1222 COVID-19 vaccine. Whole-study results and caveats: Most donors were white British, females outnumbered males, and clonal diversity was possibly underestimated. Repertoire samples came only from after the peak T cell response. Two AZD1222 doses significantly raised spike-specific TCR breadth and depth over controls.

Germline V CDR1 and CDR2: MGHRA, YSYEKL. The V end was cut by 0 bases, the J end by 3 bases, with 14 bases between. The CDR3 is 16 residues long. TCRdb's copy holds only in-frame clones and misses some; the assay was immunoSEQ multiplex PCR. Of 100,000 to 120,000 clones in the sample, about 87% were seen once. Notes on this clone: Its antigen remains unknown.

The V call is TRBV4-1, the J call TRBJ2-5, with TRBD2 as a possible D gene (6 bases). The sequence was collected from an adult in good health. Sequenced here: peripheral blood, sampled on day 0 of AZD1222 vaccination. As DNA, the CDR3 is TGCGCCAGCAGCCAAGATAAGGGCGGGACCAAAGAGACCCAGTACTTC. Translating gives CASSQDKGGTKETQYF.